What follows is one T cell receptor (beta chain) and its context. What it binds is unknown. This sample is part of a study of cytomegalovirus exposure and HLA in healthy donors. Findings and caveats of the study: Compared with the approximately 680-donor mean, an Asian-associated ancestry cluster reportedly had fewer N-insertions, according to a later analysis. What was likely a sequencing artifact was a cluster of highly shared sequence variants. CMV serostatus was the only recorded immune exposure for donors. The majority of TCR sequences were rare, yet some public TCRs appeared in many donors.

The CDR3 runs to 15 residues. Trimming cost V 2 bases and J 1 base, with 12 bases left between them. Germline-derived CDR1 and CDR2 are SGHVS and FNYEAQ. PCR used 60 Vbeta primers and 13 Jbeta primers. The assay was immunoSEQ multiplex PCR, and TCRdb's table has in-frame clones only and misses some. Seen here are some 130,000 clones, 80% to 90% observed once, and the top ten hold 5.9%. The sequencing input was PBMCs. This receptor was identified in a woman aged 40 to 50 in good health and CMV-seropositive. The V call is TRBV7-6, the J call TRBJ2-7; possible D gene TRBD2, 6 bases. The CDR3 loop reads CASSLTGDASYEQYF. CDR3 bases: TGTGCCAGCAGCTTAACGGGGGACGCTTCCTACGAGCAGTACTTC.